The 10 T cell receptor beta chains listed next were all sequenced from one sample in a study of T cell changes during pregnancy in multiple sclerosis. Data came from immunoSEQ multiplex PCR; TCRdb stores just in-frame clones and leaves some out. The table includes roughly 100,000 clones, 91% detected once. This material consisted of peripheral blood, taken after pregnancy. Receptor source: a female donor in good health, enrolled as a control in a pregnancy study.

This chain uses TRBV6-6 with TRBJ2-7; possibly TRBD1 for D (5 bases). Trimming removed 2 bases from V and 0 bases from J, with 11 bases in between. Per germline, CDR1 MNHNY and CDR2 SVGAGI (reference sequence). CDR3 size: 15 residues. The CDR3: CASSYAGDSSYEQYF. DNA for the CDR3: TGTGCCAGCAGTTACGCCGGTGACAGCTCCTACGAGCAGTACTTC.

Only a few counts were recorded for this clone. V and J are TRBV7-2 and TRBJ1-4, with 7 positions matching TRBD1. Germline trimming cut 4 bases from V and 8 bases from J; bases unmatched to any gene: 7. Germline V gives CDR1 SGHTA, CDR2 FQGNSA. The CDR3 runs 14 residues. The CDR3 region is CASSSPSGGEKLFF. In DNA, the CDR3 is TGTGCCAGCAGCTCCCCATCAGGGGGAGAAAAACTGTTTTTT.

In DNA form, the CDR3 reads TGTGCCAGCAGCCCGACAGGGGGCCGGGATGGCTACACCTTC. It translates to CASSPTGGRDGYTF. The V and J genes are TRBV19 and TRBJ1-2, with 10 bases that match TRBD1. The CDR3 consists of 14 residues. CDR1 and CDR2 (germline): LNHDA, SQIVND (reference sequence). The V gene end was trimmed by 9 bases and the J gene end by 6 bases; junction bases not matched to a gene: 10.

The chain couples TRBV7-9 to TRBJ1-5, with a possible D match to TRBD1 (5 bases). Trimming cost V 5 bases and J 2 bases, with 13 bases left between them. Per germline, CDR1 SEHNR and CDR2 FQNEAQ (reference sequence). The CDR3 extends over 15 amino acids. This CDR3 reads CASSRGGNGNQPQHF. The CDR3 region has the DNA TGTGCCAGCAGCCGGGGGGGGAACGGCAATCAGCCCCAGCATTTT.

This clone was seen once. J is TRBJ1-1 and V is TRBV4-3; a possible D gene is TRBD1 (5 bases). Looked up from germline, CDR1 is LGHNA and CDR2 is YSLEER. V shed 3 bases and J shed 6 bases, with 8 bases lying between them. This CDR3 spans 12 amino acids. CDR3 loop: CASSQEGSEAFF. CDR3 nucleotides: TGCGCCAGCAGCCAGGAGGGGTCTGAAGCTTTCTTT.

V gene TRBV6-5 combines with J gene TRBJ1-4; possible D gene TRBD1, 5 bases. V was cut by 6 bases and J by 4 bases, with 9 bases left in between. The CDR3 is 13 amino acids. Germline loops: CDR1 MNHEY, CDR2 SVGAGI. CDR3 protein: CASRSGYNEKLFF. CDR3 nucleotides: TGTGCCAGCAGGTCAGGGTATAATGAAAAACTGTTTTTT.

This chain's CDR3 is CASSLYSGGLNNEQFF. The DNA for the CDR3 is TGTGCCAGCAGTTTATATAGCGGGGGGCTAAACAATGAGCAGTTCTTC. The gene calls are TRBV27 and TRBJ2-1; TRBD2 matches at 10 bases. In germline, CDR1 is MNHEY, CDR2 SMNVEV (reference sequence). The CDR3 totals 16 residues. The junction had 5 bases not matched to a gene; V was cut back by 1 base and J by 5 bases.

This clone was seen only a few times. This chain links TRBV14 with TRBJ1-1, with D unresolved. V gave up 4 bases and J gave up 0 bases, with 9 bases separating them. Germline CDR1 is SGHDN and CDR2 is FVKESK. The CDR3 runs 14 residues. The CDR3 region is CASSLQVMNTEAFF. The CDR3 bases are TGTGCCAGCAGCCTCCAGGTTATGAACACTGAAGCTTTCTTT. The whole variable domain, remainder taken from reference TRBV14 and TRBJ1-1, is EAGVTQFPSHSVIEKGQTVTLRCDPISGHDNLYWYRRVMGKEIKFLLHFVKESKQDESGMPNNRFLAERTGGTYSTLKVQPAELEDSGVYFCASSLQVMNTEAFFGQGTRLTVV.

In regard to this clone: The same CDR3 is also encoded by other DNA sequences in this sample. J is TRBJ1-2 and V is TRBV19; 10 bases fit TRBD1. Germline V CDR1 and CDR2: LNHDA, SQIVND (reference sequence). Trimming cost V 4 bases and J 6 bases; bases outside gene matches: 2. The CDR3 consists of 13 residues. DNA of the CDR3: TGTGCCAGTAGTAGGGGACAGGGGAATGGCTACACCTTC. Protein: CASSRGQGNGYTF.

This chain uses TRBV7-8 with TRBJ1-1; D unclear. V dropped 5 bases and J dropped 4 bases, with 23 bases sitting between them. This CDR3 is built from 17 residues. From germline, CDR1 is SGHVS and CDR2 FQNEAQ. The CDR3 region has the DNA TGTGCCAGCAGCCCCCTCAGTTTTCTAGGGAGGCGCACTGAAGCTTTCTTT. Its translation is CASSPLSFLGRRTEAFF.